The 26 T cell receptor beta chains below all came from one sample that was sequenced in a study of blood T cell repertoires in COVID-19. Sequencing used immunoSEQ multiplex PCR; TCRdb keeps in-frame clones, though not all of them. The profile shows under 300,000 clones, approximately 85% of them singletons. The sequenced sample was peripheral blood. The origin of the receptors is a man older than 75 with acute or convalescent COVID-19.

The genes are TRBV9 and TRBJ2-3, with TRBD1 identical over 7 bases. Germline CDR1 SGDLS, CDR2 YYNGEE. CDR3 size: 17 residues. V lost 0 bases and J lost 1; bases outside the gene matches: 8. This CDR3 reads CASSVAVGQGGTDTQYF. Here the CDR3 DNA reads TGTGCCAGCAGCGTAGCCGTCGGGCAGGGGGGCACAGATACGCAGTATTTT.

J is TRBJ1-1 and V is TRBV2; D possibly corresponds to TRBD1 (5 bases). V dropped 3 bases and J dropped 4 bases, with 9 bases sitting between them. Germline CDR1 and CDR2: SNHLY and FYNNEI. The CDR3 extends over 13 amino acids. CDR3 nucleotide sequence: TGTGCCAGCAGTGATGGGGGGTTCACTGAAGCTTTCTTT. The encoded protein is CASSDGGFTEAFF.

In its sample, this clone was seen once. J is TRBJ2-5 and V is TRBV9, with TRBD1 matching over 9 bases. Germline loops: CDR1 SGDLS, CDR2 YYNGEE. The CDR3 consists of 16 residues. V dropped 2 bases and J dropped 5; count of bases not matched to a gene: 10. The CDR3 here is CASSVTGGELGETQYF. The CDR3 DNA follows: TGTGCCAGCAGCGTGACAGGGGGGGAGTTGGGTGAGACCCAGTACTTC.

This clone was counted only a few times. The chain links TRBV19 to TRBJ2-7; TRBD1 aligns across 8 bases. V lost 3 bases, J lost 4 bases, and 5 bases stayed unmatched. The CDR3 extends over 14 amino acids. Germline-derived CDR1 and CDR2 are LNHDA and SQIVND (reference sequence). CDR3 sequence (DNA): TGTGCCAGTAGTATGTCAGGGGGCGCTTACGAGCAGTACTTC. It encodes CASSMSGGAYEQYF.

V usage is TRBV6-1 and J usage is TRBJ2-7; the match to TRBD1 covers 7 bases. Losses at the gene ends were 0 bases for V and 3 bases for J; bases not matched to a gene: 8. CDR3 length equals 16 residues. Germline CDR1 MNHNS, CDR2 SASEGT. The CDR3 sequence: CASSEAPGGPNYEQYF. CDR3 nucleotide sequence: TGTGCCAGCAGTGAAGCCCCAGGGGGTCCCAACTACGAGCAGTACTTC.

This chain connects TRBV12-3 or TRBV12-4 to TRBJ1-2; 9 bases line up with TRBD1. With 5 bases clipped from V and 8 bases from J, the junction kept 6 bases outside the gene matches. The CDR3 loop spans 13 amino acids. The CDR3 sequence is CASSDRGWIGYTF. The CDR3 region has the DNA TGTGCCAGCAGTGACAGGGGGTGGATAGGCTACACCTTC.

The rearrangement links TRBV27 to TRBJ1-2; 7 nucleotides match TRBD1. V was clipped by 5 bases and J by 4 bases; unmatched bases: 7. This CDR3 is built from 14 residues. Germline V gene lookup returns CDR1 MNHEY and CDR2 SMNVEV (reference sequence). CDR3 residues: CASSPQGFGYGYTF. The DNA for the CDR3 is TGTGCCAGCAGTCCACAGGGGTTCGGCTATGGCTACACCTTC.

This clone was found a few times. This rearrangement joins TRBV7-6 to TRBJ2-3; 9 bases are shared with TRBD2. The CDR3 covers 16 residues. Germline lookup yields CDR1 SGHVS and CDR2 FNYEAQ. Trimming took 3 bases from V and 1 from J; bases not matched to a gene: 5. The CDR3: CASSLGSSGGTDTQYF. The CDR3 DNA reads TGTGCCAGCAGCTTGGGTTCTAGCGGGGGCACAGATACGCAGTATTTT.

The chain has TRBV19 and TRBJ1-2; no firm D call. Deletions cut 2 bases from V and 5 bases from J, with 18 bases between. Germline CDR1 LNHDA, CDR2 SQIVND (reference sequence). This CDR3 has 16 residues. CDR3 amino acids: CASSIPGETFPYGYTF. The DNA for the CDR3 is TGTGCCAGTAGTATACCTGGGGAGACTTTTCCTTATGGCTACACCTTC.

This clone turned up a few times. The chain employs TRBV11-2 and TRBJ1-4; D unresolved. Germline V lookup: CDR1 SGHAT, CDR2 FQNNGV. There are 15 residues in the CDR3. V lost 5 bases and J lost 2, with 12 bases in between. CDR3 protein: CASSPTGSTNEKLFF. CDR3 DNA: TGTGCCAGCAGCCCTACGGGGTCTACTAATGAAAAACTGTTTTTT.

The chain is built from TRBV3-1 (or the pseudogene TRBV3-2) and TRBJ1-3; weak D call: TRBD1 (6 bases). Germline V gene data show CDR1 as LGHDT and CDR2 as YNNKEL (reference sequence). CDR3 size: 15 residues. V lost 1 base and J lost 5, with 12 bases in between. CDR3 residues: CASSQGQVRRNTIYF. The DNA of the CDR3 is TGTGCCAGCAGCCAAGGACAGGTCAGGAGAAACACCATATATTTT.

The rearrangement links TRBV6-4 to TRBJ2-7; D unclear. The CDR3 sequence is 15 residues long. V shed 0 bases and J shed 0 bases, with 9 bases lying between them. Germline V gene sequence: CDR1 MRHNA, CDR2 SNTAGT. The CDR3 is CASSDSRRSSYEQYF. The CDR3 nucleotides are TGTGCCAGCAGTGACTCGCGGCGGTCCTCCTACGAGCAGTACTTC.

A single count supports this clone. The chain combines TRBV3-1 (or the pseudogene TRBV3-2) with TRBJ2-1; D unresolved. From germline, CDR1 is LGHDT and CDR2 YNNKEL (reference sequence). The CDR3 spans 13 residues. Trimming pared 4 bases from V and 10 bases from J, leaving 14 bases between. The CDR3 spells CASSPPTGIEQFF. The CDR3 coding sequence is TGTGCCAGCAGCCCCCCTACGGGTATCGAGCAGTTCTTC.

V is TRBV5-1 and J is TRBJ1-6, with D maybe TRBD1 (5 bases). The CDR3 has 15 amino acids. V was shortened by 4 bases and J by 6 bases, with 14 bases between the two germline ends. CDR1 SGHRS and CDR2 YFSETQ come from the germline V gene. DNA for the CDR3: TGCGCCAGCAGCCCTCAGGGAGGGCGTAATTCACCCCTCCACTTT. Amino acids: CASSPQGGRNSPLHF.

V and J are TRBV28 and TRBJ2-3, with 12 bases that match TRBD2. The V and J ends lost 4 bases and 4 bases, in that order; junction bases with no gene match: 9. The CDR3 sequence is 17 residues long. CDR1 is MDHEN, CDR2 SYDVKM, per germline. In DNA form, the CDR3 reads TGTGCCAGCAGTTCCGGACTAGCGGGACGGGCCGCAGATACGCAGTATTTT. It codes for CASSSGLAGRAADTQYF.

J is TRBJ1-3 and V is TRBV7-2, with no clear D. Germline V gene data show CDR1 as SGHTA and CDR2 as FQGNSA. The CDR3 is made up of 17 amino acids. V was pared by 1 base and J by 0 bases, with 13 bases between. The CDR3 is CASSLGEWSYSGNTIYF. The DNA for the CDR3 is TGTGCCAGCAGCTTAGGGGAGTGGAGCTACTCTGGAAACACCATATATTTT.

This chain uses TRBV3-1 (or the pseudogene TRBV3-2) with TRBJ1-4, with TRBD1 as a possible D gene (5 bases). The germline V gene has CDR1 LGHDT and CDR2 YNNKEL (reference sequence). Trimming removed 1 base at V and 7 bases at J, with 16 bases between. The CDR3 spans 16 residues. The CDR3 spells CASSQVGGLRAEKLFF. The CDR3 DNA sequence: TGTGCCAGCAGCCAAGTGGGGGGACTTAGGGCTGAAAAACTGTTTTTT.

The V and J genes are TRBV19 and TRBJ2-7; TRBD2 agrees at 14 bases. The germline CDR1 and CDR2 sequences are LNHDA and SQIVND (reference sequence). The V gene end was trimmed by 5 bases and the J gene end by 1 base; junction bases not matched to a gene: 13. The CDR3 spans 19 residues. In DNA, the CDR3 is TGTGCCAGTAGTGTGGTAGGGAGGACTAGCGGGGGGAATTCCTACGAGCAGTACTTC. Translated, it gives CASSVVGRTSGGNSYEQYF.

The rearrangement joins TRBV15 to TRBJ2-7; no firm D call. This CDR3 has 14 residues. The germline gives CDR1 LNHNV, CDR2 YYDKDF (reference sequence). With 0 bases removed from V and 3 bases from J, the gap between germline ends came to 9 bases. The CDR3 loop is CATSRDPGDYEQYF. The CDR3, as DNA: TGTGCCACCAGCAGAGATCCCGGAGACTACGAGCAGTACTTC.

Remarks on this clone: A read error may account for a junction end that differs from germline. The chain's CDR3 is CASSPGRDRDLSF. The CDR3, as DNA: TGTGCCAGCTCACCTGGCCGGGACAGGGACCTTTCCTTC. The chain is built from TRBV18 and TRBJ1-2; 9 bases line up with TRBD1. From germline, CDR1 is KGHSH and CDR2 LQKENI. The CDR3 runs 13 residues.

The genes are TRBV19 and TRBJ1-2, with 8 bases matching TRBD1. The V segment lost 7 bases and the J segment 4 bases; nucleotides outside the gene matches: 11. The CDR3 runs 15 residues. Germline CDR1 LNHDA, CDR2 SQIVND (reference sequence). The CDR3 DNA reads TGTGCCAGTACTGCAGACAGGGGTCGGGGCTATGGCTACACCTTC. This codes for CASTADRGRGYGYTF.

The V and J genes are TRBV3-1 (or the pseudogene TRBV3-2) and TRBJ2-7, with a possible D match to TRBD1 (5 bases). The germline V gene encodes CDR1 LGHDT and CDR2 YNNKEL (reference sequence). V was trimmed by 4 bases and J by 0 bases, leaving 10 bases between them. The CDR3 length is 14 residues. The CDR3 is CASSRGRYSYEQYF. For the CDR3, the DNA is TGTGCCAGCAGCCGGGGCAGGTACTCCTACGAGCAGTACTTC.

This clone is a singleton in its sample. The chain combines TRBV18 with TRBJ2-1; the D gene is possibly TRBD2 (5 bases). V was trimmed by 2 bases and J by 5 bases, leaving 13 bases between them. The CDR3 is made up of 15 amino acids. Germline-derived CDR1 and CDR2 are KGHSH and LQKENI. The CDR3 DNA is TGTGCCAGCTCACCAGAGGGCAGACGAAACAATGAGCAGTTCTTC. As protein: CASSPEGRRNNEQFF.

This chain links TRBV28 with TRBJ2-3; TRBD1 matches 9 bases. The germline V gene encodes CDR1 MDHEN and CDR2 SYDVKM. The CDR3 has 13 residues. Trimming cost V 10 bases and J 5 bases; bases outside gene matches: 7. CDR3 in amino acids: CATQGTGKDTQYF. The CDR3 DNA is TGTGCCACACAGGGGACAGGGAAAGATACGCAGTATTTT. The entire variable domain, with the rest obtained from reference TRBV28 and TRBJ2-3, is as follows: DVKVTQSSRYLVKRTGEKVFLECVQDMDHENMFWYRQDPGLGLRLIYFSYDVKMKEKGDIPEGYSVSREKKERFSLILESASTNQTSMYLCATQGTGKDTQYFGPGTRLTVL.

The CDR3 loop reads CASSLAGRGSGYTF. In DNA, the CDR3 is TGTGCCAGCAGCTTGGCTGGCAGGGGATCTGGCTACACCTTC. The genes are TRBV5-5 and TRBJ1-2, with D tentatively TRBD1 (6 bases). Per germline, CDR1 SGHKS and CDR2 YYEKEE (reference sequence). The CDR3 has 14 residues. V lost 0 bases and J 7 bases, leaving 13 bases between the germline ends.

The chain joins TRBV3-1 (or the pseudogene TRBV3-2) to TRBJ1-1, with D unresolved. Trimming shortened V by 5 bases and J by 1 base, and 11 bases separated the two germline ends. Germline V lookup: CDR1 LGHDT, CDR2 YNNKEL (reference sequence). The CDR3 sequence is 14 residues long. The CDR3 loop is CASSYTRQNTEAFF. In DNA form, the CDR3 reads TGTGCCAGCAGCTATACCCGACAGAACACTGAAGCTTTCTTT.